Listed below are T cell receptor beta chains from one sample, sequenced in a study of PD-L1 blockade in urothelial cancer. TCRdb's copy holds only in-frame clones and misses some; the assay was immunoSEQ multiplex PCR. The sample consists of 32,000 or so clones, nearly 85% of them appearing once. This specimen consisted of PBMCs, obtained around atezolizumab (anti-PD-L1) treatment. The origin of the receptors is a man in his sixties with urothelial cancer. The CDR3 runs from the conserved cysteine through the conserved F or W. The order of the fields is D gene, V gene, J gene, clone size, CDR3 DNA, CDR3 protein. A D gene is named only where the DNA matches it firmly. Rows may omit the clone size; those that give it use once, few, many or a size class.

D: TRBD2; V: TRBV11-2; J: TRBJ2-7; size: .; DNA: TGTGCCAGCAGCTTACCCGGACTAGCGTCCGAGCAGTACTTC; CDR3: CASSLPGLASEQYF
D: .; V: TRBV11-2; J: TRBJ1-3; size: .; DNA: TGTGCCAGCAGCTTAGGAACAGGGCCTGGAAACACCATATATTTT; CDR3: CASSLGTGPGNTIYF
D: TRBD2; V: TRBV18; J: TRBJ2-3; size: .; DNA: TGTGCCAGCTCACCACCGGGGATTAGCGCGGGAGATGCGCAGTATTTT; CDR3: CASSPPGISAGDAQYF
D: TRBD2; V: TRBV11-2; J: TRBJ2-1; size: .; DNA: TGTGCCAGCAAGCATTTAGGACTAGGGACCTACAATGAGCAGTTCTTC; CDR3: CASKHLGLGTYNEQFF
D: .; V: TRBV5-4; J: TRBJ2-1; size: .; DNA: TGTGCCAGCAGCTTGCCCCCGACTGGAGCCTACAATGAGCAGTTCTTC; CDR3: CASSLPPTGAYNEQFF
D: .; V: TRBV28; J: TRBJ1-1; size: .; DNA: TGTGCCAGCAGTTTGCGGGGGATGAACACTGAAGCTTTCTTT; CDR3: CASSLRGMNTEAFF
D: .; V: TRBV2; J: TRBJ1-1; size: .; DNA: TGTGCCAGCACGAGGACAGAAAGCACTGAAGCTTTCTTT; CDR3: CASTRTESTEAFF
D: .; V: TRBV5-1; J: TRBJ1-1; size: few; DNA: TGCGCCAGCAGCTTGGACAGCATGAACACTGAAGCTTTCTTT; CDR3: CASSLDSMNTEAFF
D: TRBD1; V: TRBV5-5; J: TRBJ1-1; size: .; DNA: TGTGCCAGCAGCTCCGGGACAGGGGGCATTACTGAAGCTTTCTTT; CDR3: CASSSGTGGITEAFF
D: TRBD2; V: TRBV15; J: TRBJ2-1; size: .; DNA: TGTGCCACCAGCATACTAGCGGGAGAGGAGCAGTTCTTC; CDR3: CATSILAGEEQFF
D: .; V: TRBV27; J: TRBJ1-2; size: once; DNA: TGTGCCAGCAGTTCCCCCAGTGGGCAGGCCCCCCCCTATGGCTACACCTTC; CDR3: CASSSPSGQAPPYGYTF
D: TRBD1; V: TRBV5-4; J: TRBJ1-2; size: .; DNA: TGTGCCAGCACCCTACCCGGGACAGGGGGCTTTGGCTACACCTTC; CDR3: CASTLPGTGGFGYTF
D: .; V: TRBV19; J: TRBJ1-5; size: few; DNA: TGTGCCAGTAGTATATTCGGACAGATCAATCAGCCCCAGCATTTT; CDR3: CASSIFGQINQPQHF
D: .; V: TRBV7-9; J: TRBJ2-7; size: medium-sized; DNA: TGTGCCAGCAGCGAGAGTGGAGTGACCTACGAGCAGTACTTC; CDR3: CASSESGVTYEQYF
D: TRBD1; V: TRBV10-3; J: TRBJ1-1; size: .; DNA: TGTGCCATCAGTGAGTCAGGGGGCGTAGAAACTGAAGCTTTCTTT; CDR3: CAISESGGVETEAFF
D: .; V: TRBV6-6; J: TRBJ1-2; size: .; DNA: TGTGCCAGCAGTTACGCTGAGGGGGTTGACTATGGCTACACCTTC; CDR3: CASSYAEGVDYGYTF
D: .; V: TRBV28; J: TRBJ1-2; size: .; DNA: TGTGCCAGCAGTACCCGACAGACCAACTATGGCTACACCTTC; CDR3: CASSTRQTNYGYTF
D: TRBD2; V: TRBV9; J: TRBJ2-1; size: .; DNA: TGTGCCAGCAGCGGAGCGGGAGGAGACAATGAGCAGTTCTTC; CDR3: CASSGAGGDNEQFF
D: .; V: TRBV9; J: TRBJ1-5; size: .; DNA: TGTGCCAGCAGCGCTGGAGGTGATCAGCCCCAGCATTTT; CDR3: CASSAGGDQPQHF
D: .; V: TRBV9; J: TRBJ2-3; size: few; DNA: TGTGCCAGCAGCGTAGCGGGGTTTGCAGATACGCAGTATTTT; CDR3: CASSVAGFADTQYF
D: TRBD2; V: TRBV30; J: TRBJ2-1; size: .; DNA: TGTGCCTGGAGTCCGGGACTAGCGGGAGGGACTTACAATGAGCAGTTCTTC; CDR3: CAWSPGLAGGTYNEQFF
D: .; V: TRBV5-8; J: TRBJ1-5; size: .; DNA: TGTGCCAGCAGCTTGGAACAGGGTGGCAGCAATCAGCCCCAGCATTTT; CDR3: CASSLEQGGSNQPQHF
D: .; V: TRBV10-3; J: TRBJ1-2; size: few; DNA: TGTGCCATCAGTGAGTCTGGACAGTTCTATGGCTACACCTTC; CDR3: CAISESGQFYGYTF
D: TRBD2; V: TRBV18; J: TRBJ2-1; size: .; DNA: TGTGCCAGCTCATTAGCCGGGACTAGCGAATACAATGAGCAGTTCTTC; CDR3: CASSLAGTSEYNEQFF
D: .; V: TRBV6-5; J: TRBJ2-7; size: .; DNA: TGTGCCAGCAGTTACCGGACAACCCCTGCCTACGAGCAGTACTTC; CDR3: CASSYRTTPAYEQYF
D: .; V: TRBV29-1; J: TRBJ2-3; size: few; DNA: TGCAGCGTTGAACAGGGCGGGATAAGTATAGATACGCAGTATTTT; CDR3: CSVEQGGISIDTQYF
D: TRBD2; V: TRBV7-2; J: TRBJ2-1; size: .; DNA: TGTGCCAGCAGCTTCGCAATAGGGCGGGAGAGGGGCAATGAGCAGTTCTTC; CDR3: CASSFAIGRERGNEQFF
D: .; V: TRBV30; J: TRBJ2-1; size: .; DNA: TGTGCCTGGAGTGTCGGACTTGCCAATGAGCAGTTCTTC; CDR3: CAWSVGLANEQFF
D: .; V: TRBV5-4; J: TRBJ2-7; size: .; DNA: TGTGCCAGCAGCTTCAGGACAGCCGGCGGCGAGCAGTACTTC; CDR3: CASSFRTAGGEQYF
D: .; V: TRBV7-3; J: TRBJ2-7; size: .; DNA: TGTGCCAGCAGTCGACGGGGACTCTACGAGCAGTACTTC; CDR3: CASSRRGLYEQYF
D: .; V: TRBV7-2; J: TRBJ2-1; size: .; DNA: TGTGCCAGCAGCCTCTACTTATACAATGAGCAGTTCTTC; CDR3: CASSLYLYNEQFF
D: TRBD1; V: TRBV10-1; J: TRBJ1-4; size: .; DNA: TGCGCCAGCAGTGAGTCGGGACAGCTGGGAGAAAAACTGTTTTTT; CDR3: CASSESGQLGEKLFF
D: .; V: TRBV10-1; J: TRBJ1-1; size: .; DNA: TGCGCCAGCAGTGCACGGAGGTCGAACACTGAAGCTTTCTTT; CDR3: CASSARRSNTEAFF
D: .; V: TRBV19; J: TRBJ1-2; size: .; DNA: TGTGCCAGTAGAGACACGCCTGCTAACTATGGCTACACCTTC; CDR3: CASRDTPANYGYTF
D: .; V: TRBV6-5; J: TRBJ2-3; size: once; DNA: TGTGCCAGCAGTTACTGGTCCGGGTCAACAGATACGCAGTATTTT; CDR3: CASSYWSGSTDTQYF
D: .; V: TRBV21-1; J: TRBJ2-1; size: .; DNA: TGTGCCAGTCCGAACTCCGGGACTAGCGGGACTAGTGAGCAGTTCTTC; CDR3: CASPNSGTSGTSEQFF
D: .; V: TRBV14; J: TRBJ1-3; size: .; DNA: TGTGCCAGCAGCCGAAACGGAGGCGGAAACACCATATATTTT; CDR3: CASSRNGGGNTIYF
D: .; V: TRBV5-1; J: TRBJ1-5; size: few; DNA: TGCGCCAGCAGCTTGGCCGGCGGTGGAGAGCCCCAGCATTTT; CDR3: CASSLAGGGEPQHF
D: .; V: TRBV6-6; J: TRBJ1-1; size: .; DNA: TGTGCCAGCAGTTACGAAGGCAGGGGCGACACTGAAGCTTTCTTT; CDR3: CASSYEGRGDTEAFF
D: TRBD1; V: TRBV2; J: TRBJ2-3; size: .; DNA: TGTGCCAGCAGCTCCTCCGGGACAGGATTAGATACGCAGTATTTT; CDR3: CASSSSGTGLDTQYF
D: .; V: TRBV28; J: TRBJ2-7; size: .; DNA: TGTGCCAGCAGTGCTACAAATAGAGCTAGCGCTGACTCCTACGAGCAGTACTTC; CDR3: CASSATNRASADSYEQYF
D: .; V: TRBV7-8; J: TRBJ2-7; size: .; DNA: TGTGCCAGCAGCAACGCCCGGTCCACCTACGAGCAGTACTTC; CDR3: CASSNARSTYEQYF
D: .; V: TRBV5-4; J: TRBJ2-7; size: .; DNA: TGTGCCAGCAGCCCCCAGTCCGGGACCTACGAGCAGTACTTC; CDR3: CASSPQSGTYEQYF
D: .; V: TRBV5-1; J: TRBJ1-2; size: medium-sized; DNA: TGCGCCAGCAGCCAACTAGGGAGCAGCTATGGCTACACCTTC; CDR3: CASSQLGSSYGYTF
D: .; V: TRBV18; J: TRBJ1-5; size: .; DNA: TGTGCCAGCTCACGAGGCGGAATCAATCAGCCCCAGCATTTT; CDR3: CASSRGGINQPQHF
D: .; V: TRBV2; J: TRBJ1-5; size: .; DNA: TGTGCCAGCAGAGGGGATAGCAATCAGCCCCAGCATTTT; CDR3: CASRGDSNQPQHF
D: .; V: TRBV7-9; J: TRBJ2-7; size: .; DNA: TGTGCCAGACGAGGAAGCCAGGGGCCCTACGAGCAGTACTTC; CDR3: CARRGSQGPYEQYF
D: .; V: TRBV15; J: TRBJ2-3; size: .; DNA: TGTGCCACCAGCAGAGACAGGGTAGCCTCCACAGATACGCAGTATTTT; CDR3: CATSRDRVASTDTQYF
D: .; V: TRBV19; J: TRBJ1-2; size: .; DNA: TGTGCCAGTAGGCATACAGGGTATGATGGCTACACCTTC; CDR3: CASRHTGYDGYTF
D: TRBD1; V: TRBV5-6; J: TRBJ2-7; size: few; DNA: TGTGCCAGCAACACTCTGGTGGACAGGACCCTATCTTCCGAGCAGTACTTC; CDR3: CASNTLVDRTLSSEQYF
D: .; V: TRBV5-4; J: TRBJ1-3; size: once; DNA: TGTGCCAGCAGCTTGGGGCAGACTGGAAACACCATATATTTT; CDR3: CASSLGQTGNTIYF
D: TRBD2; V: TRBV27; J: TRBJ2-3; size: few; DNA: TGTGCCAGCAGTGAGGGCCTAGCGGGACTCACAGATACGCAGTATTTT; CDR3: CASSEGLAGLTDTQYF
D: .; V: TRBV5-1; J: TRBJ1-1; size: .; DNA: TGCGCCAGCACCCCCGCGCCGGTGAACACTGAAGCTTTCTTT; CDR3: CASTPAPVNTEAFF
D: .; V: TRBV6-1; J: TRBJ2-5; size: .; DNA: TGTGCCAGTAGGGGATCCCTAGCGAGGGAGGAGACCCAGTACTTC; CDR3: CASRGSLAREETQYF
D: .; V: TRBV19; J: TRBJ1-2; size: .; DNA: TGTGCCAGTAGTACCAGACAGGTCAGAGTGGGCTACACCTTC; CDR3: CASSTRQVRVGYTF
D: .; V: TRBV18; J: TRBJ2-7; size: .; DNA: TGTGCCAGCTCACCCTTACAGGACTCCTACGAGCAGTACTTC; CDR3: CASSPLQDSYEQYF
D: TRBD2; V: TRBV14; J: TRBJ2-2; size: .; DNA: TGTGCCAGCAGCCAAGCCCTGGGAGGGTTCGTTTGGTCCGGGGAGCTGTTTTTT; CDR3: CASSQALGGFVWSGELFF
D: .; V: TRBV19; J: TRBJ1-6; size: few; DNA: TGTGCCAGTAGTATAGGGGAGGGCATCCGCAATTCACCCCTCCACTTT; CDR3: CASSIGEGIRNSPLHF